Each of the 23 T cell receptor beta chains below was sequenced from the same sample in a study of blood T cell repertoires in COVID-19. Repertoires were generated with immunoSEQ multiplex PCR, while TCRdb's copy carries only in-frame clones and drops some. This repertoire shows around 110,000 clones, more than 80% found once; its top ten account for more than 13%. Sequencing was carried out using peripheral blood. These receptors were taken from a woman aged 60-70 years with acute or convalescent COVID-19.

V gene TRBV7-2 combines with J gene TRBJ2-1; tentatively, D is TRBD2 (6 bases). The CDR3 has 17 residues. The germline CDR1 and CDR2 sequences are SGHTA and FQGNSA. V was cut by 0 bases and J by 4 bases, with 16 bases left in between. Written as DNA, the CDR3 is TGTGCCAGCAGCTTAGCGTCAAAACCCGGACTATACAATGAGCAGTTCTTC. Translated: CASSLASKPGLYNEQFF.

The rearrangement joins TRBV5-5 to TRBJ1-1; D possibly corresponds to TRBD1 (6 bases). The CDR3 consists of 14 residues. Trimming pared 2 bases from V and 1 base from J, leaving 9 bases between. Germline CDR1 reads SGHKS; CDR2 reads YYEKEE (reference sequence). CDR3 in DNA: TGTGCCAGCAGCTTTACAGGGACGAACACTGAAGCTTTCTTT. It codes for CASSFTGTNTEAFF.

The sample holds many counts of this clone. The rearrangement links TRBV5-1 to TRBJ2-7, with D uncertain. There are 13 residues in the CDR3. The V end was cut by 0 bases, the J end by 1 base, with 5 bases between. Germline values: CDR1 SGHRS, CDR2 YFSETQ. The CDR3 nucleotides are TGCGCCAGCAGCTTGGACTATTCCTACGAGCAGTACTTC. Amino acids: CASSLDYSYEQYF.

The chain's CDR3 is CASSFSGGAREQFF. CDR3 sequence (DNA): TGCGCCAGCAGTTTTAGCGGGGGGGCCCGGGAGCAGTTCTTC. The chain recombines TRBV10-2 with TRBJ2-1, with 11 bases fitting TRBD2. V was clipped by 5 bases and J by 10 bases; unmatched bases: 7. The CDR3 spans 14 residues. Germline lookup yields CDR1 WSHSY and CDR2 SAAADI.

The chain joins TRBV7-8 to TRBJ1-5; no clear D. This CDR3 is 17 amino acids long. V was trimmed by 4 bases and J by 0 bases, leaving 16 bases between them. Germline CDR1 SGHVS, CDR2 FQNEAQ. The CDR3, as DNA: TGTGCCAGCAGCTCGACTATCGTCGGGAATAGCAATCAGCCCCAGCATTTT. Residues: CASSSTIVGNSNQPQHF.

The V gene is TRBV7-6, the J gene TRBJ2-3; TRBD2 matches at 7 bases. The J segment lost 3 bases and the V segment lost 5 bases, leaving 8 bases of the junction unmatched. Germline lookup yields CDR1 SGHVS and CDR2 FNYEAQ. The CDR3 length is 15 residues. Here the CDR3 DNA reads TGTGCCAGCAGCCCGGGACGGGGAGGGACAGATACGCAGTATTTT. It translates to CASSPGRGGTDTQYF.

The V and J genes are TRBV6-5 and TRBJ2-3, with 8 bases aligning to TRBD2. After removal of 6 bases from V and 0 bases from J, the junction contained 5 bases not matched to a gene. The CDR3 totals 15 residues. The germline V gene has CDR1 MNHEY and CDR2 SVGAGI. The CDR3 DNA reads as TGTGCCAGCAGATCACTAGCGGCTAGCACAGATACGCAGTATTTT. Residues: CASRSLAASTDTQYF.

The chain has TRBV20-1 and TRBJ1-2; D perhaps matches TRBD1 (5 bases). The germline V and J ends were trimmed by 3 bases and 7 bases, with 21 bases remaining between them. The germline V gene encodes CDR1 DFQATT and CDR2 SNEGSKA (reference sequence). CDR3 length equals 15 residues. DNA for the CDR3: TGCAGTGCTAGTGGCAGGGCTGCCAACTATGGTGGCTACACCTTC. Translated, it gives CSASGRAANYGGYTF.

The chain recombines TRBV19 with TRBJ2-7, with D perhaps matching TRBD1 (6 bases). The germline V gene encodes CDR1 LNHDA and CDR2 SQIVND (reference sequence). The CDR3 is 15 amino acids. V lost 6 bases, J lost 0 bases, and 15 bases lay in between. This CDR3 reads CASSLHTGSSYEQYF. The CDR3, as DNA: TGTGCCAGTAGCCTCCACACAGGGTCCTCCTACGAGCAGTACTTC. Together with reference TRBV19 and TRBJ2-7, the CDR3 gives the full variable domain: DGGITQSPKYLFRKEGQNVTLSCEQNLNHDAMYWYRQDPGQGLRLIYYSQIVNDFQKGDIAEGYSVSREKKESFPLTVTSAQKNPTAFYLCASSLHTGSSYEQYFGPGTRLTVT.

This rearrangement joins TRBV6-4 to TRBJ1-5, with TRBD1 matching over 7 bases. The CDR3 sequence is 18 residues long. Per germline, CDR1 MRHNA and CDR2 SNTAGT. The V and J ends lost 1 base and 4 bases, in that order; junction bases with no gene match: 13. The CDR3 region has the DNA TGTGCCAGCAGTGACTGGGACAGCCCGATGCGGGATAATCAGCCCCAGCATTTT. Protein product: CASSDWDSPMRDNQPQHF.

This clone was recorded once. V usage is TRBV28 and J usage is TRBJ1-3; D is uncertain. Germline lookup yields CDR1 MDHEN and CDR2 SYDVKM. V gave up 1 base and J gave up 0 bases, with 10 bases separating them. This CDR3 is 16 amino acids long. The DNA of the CDR3 is TGTGCCAGCAGTTTATCGATCAAGAGCTCTGGAAACACCATATATTTT. It is translated as CASSLSIKSSGNTIYF.

The rearrangement links TRBV5-1 to TRBJ1-1, with D perhaps matching TRBD1 (5 bases). Germline CDR1 SGHRS, CDR2 YFSETQ. This CDR3 comprises 15 residues. V was clipped by 3 bases and J by 6 bases, with 18 bases between them. The CDR3 sequence is CASSSTGGGSAEAFF. The DNA of the CDR3 is TGCGCCAGCAGCTCCACCGGGGGGGGTAGCGCTGAAGCTTTCTTT.

This chain uses TRBV7-3 with TRBJ1-1; TRBD1 might be the D (5 bases). Germline V gene lookup returns CDR1 SGHTA and CDR2 FQGTGA. Between the trimmed V and J ends, which lost 0 bases and 5 bases, there was a span of 7 bases. This CDR3 is built from 13 residues. The CDR3 reads CASSLTGTTEAFF. The CDR3 nucleotides are TGTGCCAGCAGCTTAACAGGGACTACTGAAGCTTTCTTT.

J is TRBJ2-1 and V is TRBV4-1; TRBD2 matches 12 bases. The germline V gene encodes CDR1 MGHRA and CDR2 YSYEKL. This CDR3 is built from 15 residues. V shed 1 base and J 8 bases; nucleotides not matched to a gene: 3. Here the CDR3 reads CASSQGLAGVDEQFF. CDR3 nucleotides: TGCGCCAGCAGCCAAGGACTAGCGGGGGTCGATGAGCAGTTCTTC.

The CDR3 nucleotides are TGTGCCAGCAGCCGGGACAGGGGGGGCACCGGGGAGCTGTTTTTT. It specifies CASSRDRGGTGELFF. The V and J genes are TRBV6-2 or TRBV6-3 and TRBJ2-2; 11 bases agree with TRBD1. CDR3 length: 15 residues. V was pared by 6 bases and J by 4 bases, with 4 bases of the junction left unmatched. Germline V CDR1 and CDR2: MNHEY, SVGEGT.

The rearrangement links TRBV15 to TRBJ2-6; D may be TRBD1 (5 bases). Germline-derived CDR1 and CDR2 are LNHNV and YYDKDF (reference sequence). Trimming removed 0 bases at V and 2 bases at J, with 8 bases between. The CDR3 has 16 amino acids. The CDR3 nucleotides are TGTGCCACCAGCAGAGACAGGGAAGCTGGGGCCAACGTCCTGACTTTC. This codes for CATSRDREAGANVLTF.

This chain uses TRBV7-6 with TRBJ2-3; 8 nucleotides agree with TRBD1. The length of the CDR3 is 14 residues. The ends lost 5 bases at V and 6 bases at J; junction bases unmatched: 7. Germline V gene data show CDR1 as SGHVS and CDR2 as FNYEAQ. The CDR3 sequence is CASSLQTGVDTQYF. CDR3 nucleotide sequence: TGTGCCAGCAGCCTTCAGACAGGGGTGGATACGCAGTATTTT.

The chain uses TRBV13 and TRBJ2-7, with TRBD1 identical over 7 bases. Germline V gene lookup returns CDR1 PRHDT and CDR2 FYEKMQ (reference sequence). CDR3 length: 14 amino acids. J lost 5 bases, V lost 5 bases, and 9 bases had no gene match. This CDR3 reads CASSHRQGSHEQYF. The DNA of the CDR3 is TGTGCCAGCAGCCATAGACAGGGTTCCCACGAGCAGTACTTC.

A few counts support this clone. The chain has TRBV7-2 and TRBJ2-2; D ambiguous. Germline V lookup: CDR1 SGHTA, CDR2 FQGNSA. The V end was cut by 3 bases, the J end by 7 bases, with 12 bases between. This CDR3 is built from 14 residues. DNA for the CDR3: TGTGCCAGCAGCTTCAGTGGGTGGAGCGGGGAGCTGTTTTTT. Its protein product is CASSFSGWSGELFF.

V is TRBV6-4 and J is TRBJ2-3; the match to TRBD1 covers 10 bases. The V gene's germline CDR1 is MRHNA and CDR2 SNTAGT. CDR3 size: 14 residues. Trimming at V came to 5 bases and at J to 5 bases, leaving 4 bases not matched to a gene. The CDR3 protein is CASSPGTGVDTQYF. The DNA of the CDR3 is TGTGCCAGCAGTCCCGGGACAGGGGTAGATACGCAGTATTTT.

This clone was detected only once. The chain recombines TRBV7-9 with TRBJ1-2; 9 positions match TRBD1. Germline CDR1 is SEHNR and CDR2 is FQNEAQ (reference sequence). This CDR3 is built from 13 residues. Trimming at V came to 4 bases and at J to 8 bases, leaving 5 bases not matched to a gene. The CDR3 sequence: CASSSGTGRGYTF. The CDR3 DNA reads as TGTGCCAGCAGCTCCGGGACAGGGAGAGGCTACACCTTC.

The rearrangement joins TRBV30 to TRBJ1-2; TRBD1 is a possible D gene (5 bases). Germline V gives CDR1 GTSNPN, CDR2 SVGIG (reference sequence). There are 15 residues in the CDR3. The V and J ends lost 7 bases and 4 bases respectively, with 22 bases between them. The CDR3 loop is CASEKGVGRGYGYTF. The CDR3 region has the DNA TGTGCCTCGGAAAAGGGTGTGGGGCGCGGCTATGGCTACACCTTC.

The CDR3 protein is CASSLGGGETQYF. The CDR3 DNA is TGTGCCAGCAGCTTAGGCGGGGGTGAGACCCAGTACTTC. The rearrangement joins TRBV7-9 to TRBJ2-5; 7 nucleotides match TRBD2. The germline V gene encodes CDR1 SEHNR and CDR2 FQNEAQ (reference sequence). This CDR3 contains 13 residues. J lost 5 bases, V lost 1 base, and 1 base had no gene match.